A single sample is the source of the 13 T cell receptor beta chains below, sequenced in a study of T cells in Graves' hyperthyroidism and ophthalmopathy. Researchers amplified the TCR beta CDR3 regions from RNA transcripts. Primed by the HTBI set, a first-round RT-PCR was run on the TCR CDR3. TCRdb re-derived calls from the multiplex PCR reads in MiXCR, one entry per CDR3 protein. The sample includes about 620,000 distinct CDR3 sequences, roughly 15% seen only once; the top ten take less than 4.5%. Sequences were obtained from blood. These receptor sequences come from a woman in her thirties with Graves' hyperthyroidism.

This clonotype was detected ten times or more. The CDR3 here is CASSSIVSVYEQYF. The CDR3 region has the DNA TGTGCCAGCAGTTCGATAGTATCCGTCTACGAGCAGTACTTC. The V call is TRBV6-5, the J call TRBJ2-7; D not certain. Deletions cut 4 bases from V and 3 bases from J, with 13 bases between. The CDR3 covers 14 residues. CDR1 is MNHEY and CDR2 is SVGAGI in the germline V gene.

This clonotype was seen at least ten times. V gene TRBV15 combines with J gene TRBJ2-7, with TRBD2 matching over 10 bases. Germline lookup yields CDR1 LNHNV and CDR2 YYDKDF (reference sequence). Trimming at V came to 8 bases and at J to 3 bases, leaving 10 bases not matched to a gene. CDR3 length: 15 residues. CDR3 DNA: TGTGCCACCGCCCTCGGGGCTAGCGGGAGCTACGAGCAGTACTTC. It yields the protein CATALGASGSYEQYF.

V is TRBV29-1 and J is TRBJ2-1, with D tentatively TRBD1 or TRBD2 (6 bases each). Germline-derived CDR1 and CDR2 are SQVTM and ANQGSEA. The V gene lost 5 bases and the J gene lost 4 bases, with 18 bases spanning the gap. The CDR3 is made up of 15 amino acids. The DNA for the CDR3 is TGCAGCGTTCCGAGGGGGGACAAAGCTTACAATGAGCAGTTCTTC. This encodes CSVPRGDKAYNEQFF.

The CDR3 loop is CSAATGTAIYEQYF. DNA of the CDR3: TGCAGTGCTGCAACCGGGACTGCTATCTACGAGCAGTACTTC. This chain joins TRBV20-1 and TRBJ2-7, with a weak D call TRBD2 (6 bases). Germline V gene sequence: CDR1 DFQATT, CDR2 SNEGSKA (reference sequence). Trimming removed 5 bases from V and 3 bases from J, with 17 bases in between. The CDR3 consists of 14 residues.

The V and J genes are TRBV28 and TRBJ2-4, with D possibly matching TRBD2 (6 bases). Deletions cut 4 bases from V and 5 bases from J, with 12 bases between. Germline CDR1 and CDR2: MDHEN and SYDVKM. This CDR3 is 14 amino acids long. The CDR3 reads CASSSRGSENIQYF. The DNA for the CDR3 is TGTGCCAGCAGTTCACGGGGGTCCGAAAACATTCAGTACTTC.

The gene calls are TRBV9 and TRBJ2-3, with TRBD2 matching over 10 bases. Trimming cost V 4 bases and J 0 bases; bases outside gene matches: 8. Germline CDR1 reads SGDLS; CDR2 reads YYNGEE. This CDR3 is built from 17 residues. The CDR3 coding sequence is TGTGCCAGCAGCACTCACGGGACTAGCGTGAGCACAGATACGCAGTATTTT. Protein sequence: CASSTHGTSVSTDTQYF.

J is TRBJ1-2 and V is TRBV6-1; D remains ambiguous. The germline gives CDR1 MNHNS, CDR2 SASEGT. Trimming took 7 bases from V and 7 from J, leaving 13 bases between them. The CDR3 is made up of 12 amino acids. This chain's CDR3 is CASIGAGIGYTF. CDR3 in DNA: TGTGCCAGCATCGGCGCAGGTATTGGCTACACCTTC.

This clonotype showed up just a few times. The V gene is TRBV28, the J gene TRBJ1-5; D remains unclear. V was trimmed by 10 bases and J by 1 base, leaving 11 bases between them. Germline V CDR1 and CDR2: MDHEN, SYDVKM. The CDR3 is made up of 13 amino acids. The CDR3, as DNA: TGTGCCACCCTATCGGGAAGCAATCAGCCCCAGCATTTT. Translated: CATLSGSNQPQHF.

A few counts support this clonotype. The V and J genes are TRBV6-1 and TRBJ2-4, with D possibly being TRBD1 (5 bases). This CDR3 is 13 amino acids long. V shed 9 bases and J shed 5 bases, with 14 bases lying between them. Germline loops: CDR1 MNHNS, CDR2 SASEGT. The DNA for the CDR3 is TGTGCCAGTAACCAGTGGGGCCAAAACATTCAGTACTTC. This codes for CASNQWGQNIQYF.

V and J are TRBV15 and TRBJ1-1; perhaps TRBD1 as D (6 bases). Germline CDR1 LNHNV, CDR2 YYDKDF (reference sequence). V lost 5 bases, J lost 2 bases, and 18 bases lay in between. The CDR3 spans 16 residues. Here the CDR3 DNA reads TGTGCCACCAGCCCTTGGGGGCGACAAGGAAACACTGAAGCTTTCTTT. It is translated as CATSPWGRQGNTEAFF.

Comment on this clonotype: The junction departs from the called germline gene at one end, perhaps through a read error. The rearrangement joins TRBV9 to TRBJ2-5; 8 nucleotides match TRBD2. CDR1 is SGDLS and CDR2 is YYNGEE in the germline V gene. The length of the CDR3 is 16 residues. The CDR3 loop reads CAGSVATSGTQETQYF. CDR3 bases: TGTGCCGGCAGCGTAGCTACTAGCGGAACCCAAGAGACCCAGTACTTC.

V usage is TRBV11-2 and J usage is TRBJ2-4; 8 bases match TRBD1. V lost 5 bases, J lost 6 bases, and 9 bases stayed unmatched. The CDR3 contains 15 residues. Germline lookup yields CDR1 SGHAT and CDR2 FQNNGV. The CDR3 loop is CASSAFRGRGNIQYF. The CDR3 bases are TGTGCCAGCAGCGCATTCAGGGGGCGCGGAAACATTCAGTACTTC. Filled out from reference TRBV11-2 and TRBJ2-4, the complete variable domain reads EAGVAQSPRYKIIEKRQSVAFWCNPISGHATLYWYQQILGQGPKLLIQFQNNGVVDDSQLPKDRFSAERLKGVDSTLKIQPAKLEDSAVYLCASSAFRGRGNIQYFGAGTRLSVL.

This clonotype was picked up a small number of times. The chain recombines TRBV19 with TRBJ2-1; D is undetermined. Germline-derived CDR1 and CDR2 are LNHDA and SQIVND (reference sequence). Trimming shortened V by 1 base and J by 9 bases, and 10 bases separated the two germline ends. This CDR3 is built from 13 residues. The CDR3 loop is CASSIVDLSEQFF. CDR3 DNA: TGTGCCAGTAGTATAGTGGATCTGAGTGAGCAGTTCTTC.